This T cell receptor (beta chain) was profiled in a study of blood T cell repertoires in COVID-19. Across the study: PBMCs, B-cell-depleted T cells, or T cells were the source of the cDNA or gDNA that made up the material.

This CDR3 spans 15 amino acids. Germline-derived CDR1 and CDR2 are SGHRS and YFSETQ. Deletions cut 4 bases from V and 5 bases from J, with 18 bases between. TCRdb's copy holds only in-frame clones and misses some; the assay was immunoSEQ multiplex PCR. The sample yields some 46,000 clones, approximately 86% seen once. This TCR was sampled from a man aged 60 to 69 with active COVID-19. The sample was peripheral blood. This rearrangement joins TRBV5-1 to TRBJ1-1; D not resolved. The CDR3 spells CASSHEGTRGTEAFF. CDR3 coding DNA: TGCGCCAGCAGCCACGAGGGCACCCGGGGAACTGAAGCTTTCTTT.